One and the same sample provided the 16 T cell receptor beta chains below, sequenced in a study of shared clonotypes between healthy human individuals (dated by TCRdb to about 2020). Receptors were amplified or captured by the immunoSEQ multiplex PCR assay. TCRdb carries this immuneACCESS record with in-frame sequences only. Its versions omit some clonotypes, under half of them owing to an unresolved V gene in the studies checked, with the rest unexplained. This sample comprises roughly 1.4 million clones, approximately 98.5% of them detected only once. Together, the top ten hold about 0.4% of the sample. Material for sequencing was naive CD4+ T cells sorted from blood. The meaning of the sample's cell subset or site label: CD45RA+ positively selected. Every receptor here comes from a man aged 25 to 40 in good health.

This clone came up once. The CDR3 DNA reads as TGTGCCAGCCAGACCGCCGGGGGCGGATACGAGCAGTACTTC. Protein: CASQTAGGGYEQYF. V usage is TRBV6-6 and J usage is TRBJ2-7; D is possibly TRBD1 or TRBD2 (6 bases each). This CDR3 is 14 amino acids long. The V end lost 8 bases, the J end lost 4 bases, and 18 bases lay between the germline ends. CDR1 and CDR2 from the germline V gene are MNHNY and SVGAGI (reference sequence).

The chain is built from TRBV5-5 and TRBJ1-5, with a tentative D call TRBD1 (6 bases). Germline V gene data show CDR1 as SGHKS and CDR2 as YYEKEE (reference sequence). The CDR3 runs to 16 residues. V dropped 1 base and J dropped 2 bases, with 13 bases sitting between them. CDR3 DNA sequence: TGTGCCAGCAGCTTGAAGGGGGGTTCAGGCAATCAGCCCCAGCATTTT. It translates to CASSLKGGSGNQPQHF.

The V gene is TRBV28, the J gene TRBJ1-5; D unclear. V gave up 0 bases and J gave up 1 base, with 13 bases separating them. The germline gives CDR1 MDHEN, CDR2 SYDVKM. This CDR3 comprises 17 residues. CDR3 in amino acids: CASSLWPGLGSNQPQHF. The CDR3 DNA reads as TGTGCCAGCAGTTTATGGCCGGGTTTGGGCAGCAATCAGCCCCAGCATTTT.

The J gene is TRBJ2-7, the V gene TRBV29-1, with D perhaps TRBD2 (7 bases). The V end was cut by 3 bases, the J end by 4 bases, with 28 bases between. CDR3 length: 18 amino acids. Germline V gene data show CDR1 as SQVTM and CDR2 as ANQGSEA. CDR3 sequence (DNA): TGCAGCGTTGAGACGATCCCCCCAGGGGAGGGGGGGTTTTACGAGCAGTACTTC. It is translated as CSVETIPPGEGGFYEQYF.

This chain joins TRBV19 and TRBJ1-2; possible D gene TRBD1, 5 bases. Germline CDR1 reads LNHDA; CDR2 reads SQIVND (reference sequence). V gave up 7 bases and J gave up 0 bases, with 18 bases separating them. The CDR3 extends over 16 amino acids. CDR3 sequence reads: CASTKMGQGTNYGYTF. The CDR3 DNA is TGTGCCAGTACCAAAATGGGGCAGGGTACTAACTATGGCTACACCTTC.

A note on this clone: The sample carries other DNA sequences with the same CDR3. This chain links TRBV5-6 with TRBJ2-1; D unclear. There are 12 residues in the CDR3. Germline CDR1 is SGHDT and CDR2 is YYEEEE. V lost 0 bases to trimming and J lost 7 bases, with 5 bases between them. DNA for the CDR3: TGTGCCAGCAGCTTGGGGGGAAATGAGCAGTTCTTC. Protein sequence: CASSLGGNEQFF.

J is TRBJ2-5 and V is TRBV5-6, with 10 bases lining up with TRBD2. The V segment lost 0 bases and the J segment 5 bases; nucleotides outside the gene matches: 7. CDR3 length: 16 residues. Germline V gives CDR1 SGHDT, CDR2 YYEEEE. CDR3: CASSLASGRARETQYF. The CDR3 DNA follows: TGTGCCAGCAGCTTGGCGAGCGGGAGGGCCAGGGAGACCCAGTACTTC. The variable domain in full, completed from reference TRBV5-6 and TRBJ2-5, reads DAGVTQSPTHLIKTRGQQVTLRCSPKSGHDTVSWYQQALGQGPQFIFQYYEEEERQRGNFPDRFSGHQFPNYSSELNVNALLLGDSALYLCASSLASGRARETQYFGPGTRLLVL.

The chain carries TRBV7-9 and TRBJ2-7; D remains ambiguous. There are 11 residues in the CDR3. Germline values: CDR1 SEHNR, CDR2 FQNEAQ (reference sequence). Trimming took off 4 bases at V and 4 bases at J, with 5 bases between the two ends. CDR3 coding DNA: TGTGCCAGCAGCTCGAATTACGAGCAGTACTTC. This encodes CASSSNYEQYF. The variable domain in full, with the rest retrieved from reference TRBV7-9 and TRBJ2-7, is DTGVSQNPRHKITKRGQNVTFRCDPISEHNRLYWYRQTLGQGPEFLTYFQNEAQLEKSRLLSDRFSAERPKGSFSTLEIQRTEQGDSAMYLCASSSNYEQYFGPGTRLTVT.

CDR3 sequence (DNA): TGTGCCAGCAGCTTAGGGAGGACAGGACACTACGAGCAGTACTTC. Its translation is CASSLGRTGHYEQYF. This chain links TRBV5-4 with TRBJ2-7, with D maybe TRBD1 (7 bases). This CDR3 has 15 residues. Germline V gene data show CDR1 as SGHNT and CDR2 as YYREEE (reference sequence). Trimming cost V 2 bases and J 3 bases, with 15 bases left between them.

J is TRBJ2-5 and V is TRBV19, with 9 bases identical to TRBD1. The V gene's germline CDR1 is LNHDA and CDR2 SQIVND (reference sequence). V shed 5 bases, J shed 7 bases, and the junction held 5 bases outside the gene matches. The CDR3 contains 13 residues. The DNA of the CDR3 is TGTGCCAGTAGTTTCCGGGACAGGGCGACCCAGTACTTC. Translating gives CASSFRDRATQYF.

The chain recombines TRBV28 with TRBJ2-7, with TRBD1 matching over 12 bases. The CDR3 is 14 amino acids. After removal of 4 bases from V and 6 bases from J, the junction contained 4 bases not matched to a gene. Germline-derived CDR1 and CDR2 are MDHEN and SYDVKM. For the CDR3, the DNA is TGTGCCAGCAGTTGGGACAGGGGGCCGGTCGAGCAGTACTTC. Translation: CASSWDRGPVEQYF.

The V call is TRBV27, the J call TRBJ1-2, with D possibly matching TRBD1 (6 bases). The CDR3 has 12 residues. Trimming took 4 bases from V and 8 from J, leaving 11 bases between them. Germline-derived CDR1 and CDR2 are MNHEY and SMNVEV (reference sequence). Here the CDR3 DNA reads TGTGCCAGCAGTTACCGAGGGGGGGGCTACACCTTC. Its translation: CASSYRGGGYTF.

As for this clone: Other DNA sequences in this sample translate to the same CDR3. J is TRBJ2-1 and V is TRBV7-2, with 14 positions matching TRBD2. Germline trimming cut 1 base from V and 6 bases from J; bases unmatched to any gene: 2. CDR3 length: 16 residues. Looked up from germline, CDR1 is SGHTA and CDR2 is FQGNSA. The CDR3: CASSLVGTSGGNEQFF. DNA for the CDR3: TGTGCCAGCAGCTTAGTAGGGACTAGCGGGGGCAATGAGCAGTTCTTC. Full variable domain (missing parts from reference TRBV7-2 and TRBJ2-1): GAGVSQSPSNKVTEKGKDVELRCDPISGHTALYWYRQSLGQGLEFLIYFQGNSAPDKSGLPSDRFSAERTGGSVSTLTIQRTQQEDSAVYLCASSLVGTSGGNEQFFGPGTRLTVL.

This chain links TRBV5-4 with TRBJ2-7, with TRBD2 identical over 12 bases. V dropped 4 bases and J dropped 2; count of bases not matched to a gene: 10. Germline assignment: CDR1 SGHNT and CDR2 YYREEE (reference sequence). The CDR3 loop spans 17 amino acids. The CDR3 sequence: CASSQDLAGGWPYEQYF. The CDR3 DNA reads as TGTGCCAGCAGCCAGGACCTAGCGGGAGGGTGGCCCTACGAGCAGTACTTC. Complete variable domain (other parts from reference TRBV5-4 and TRBJ2-7): ETGVTQSPTHLIKTRGQQVTLRCSSQSGHNTVSWYQQALGQGPQFIFQYYREEENGRGNFPPRFSGLQFPNYSSELNVNALELDDSALYLCASSQDLAGGWPYEQYFGPGTRLTVT.

V gene TRBV10-2 combines with J gene TRBJ2-7; D gene unclear. The V and J ends lost 3 bases and 0 bases respectively, with 15 bases between them. The CDR3 runs 16 residues. Per germline, CDR1 WSHSY and CDR2 SAAADI. The CDR3 nucleotides are TGCGCCAGCAGTGAATCGTCCGGTCCCACCTCCTACGAGCAGTACTTC. Residues: CASSESSGPTSYEQYF.

V is TRBV28 and J is TRBJ2-1; D gene unclear. V was clipped by 3 bases and J by 2 bases, with 14 bases between them. Per germline, CDR1 MDHEN and CDR2 SYDVKM. CDR3 length equals 16 residues. The CDR3 loop reads CASSFGHTVTYNEQFF. The CDR3 DNA reads TGTGCCAGCAGTTTCGGTCACACCGTTACCTACAATGAGCAGTTCTTC.